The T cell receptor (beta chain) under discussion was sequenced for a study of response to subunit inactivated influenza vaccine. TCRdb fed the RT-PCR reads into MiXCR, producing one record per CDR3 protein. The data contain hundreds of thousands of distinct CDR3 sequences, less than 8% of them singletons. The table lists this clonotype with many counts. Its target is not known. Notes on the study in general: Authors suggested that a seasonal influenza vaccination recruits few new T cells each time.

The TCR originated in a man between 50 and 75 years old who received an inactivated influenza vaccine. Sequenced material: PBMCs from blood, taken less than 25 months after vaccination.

The CDR3 protein is CASSYSGLVGVYYEQYF. Here the CDR3 DNA reads TGTGCCAGCAGTTATTCCGGACTAGTGGGGGTATACTACGAGCAGTACTTC. The chain has TRBV6-2 or TRBV6-3 and TRBJ2-7; 7 positions match TRBD2. Trimming cost V 3 bases and J 3 bases; bases outside gene matches: 14. CDR1 is MNHEY and CDR2 is SVGEGT in the germline V gene. The CDR3 has 17 residues.